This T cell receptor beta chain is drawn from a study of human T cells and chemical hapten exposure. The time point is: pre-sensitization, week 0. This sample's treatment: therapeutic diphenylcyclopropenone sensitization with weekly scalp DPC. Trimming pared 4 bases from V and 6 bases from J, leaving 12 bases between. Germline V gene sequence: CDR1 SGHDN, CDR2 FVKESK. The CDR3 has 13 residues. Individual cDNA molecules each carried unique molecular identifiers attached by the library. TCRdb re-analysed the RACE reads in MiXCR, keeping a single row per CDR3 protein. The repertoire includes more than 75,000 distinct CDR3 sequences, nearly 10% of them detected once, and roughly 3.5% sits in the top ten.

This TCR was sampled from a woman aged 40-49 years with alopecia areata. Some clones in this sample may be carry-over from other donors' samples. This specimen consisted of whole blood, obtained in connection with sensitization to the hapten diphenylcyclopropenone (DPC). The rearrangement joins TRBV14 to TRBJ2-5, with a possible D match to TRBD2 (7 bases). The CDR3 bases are TGTGCCAGCAGCCCACCGGGGGGCCAGACCCAGTACTTC. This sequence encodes CASSPPGGQTQYF.